This T cell receptor (beta chain) comes out of a study of post-analysis software for immune sequencing data. Points from the study as a whole: Patients carried roughly 5 TRBV segments more frequently than controls did, and TRBV5-6, TRBV5-1 and TRBV20-1 were among them.

Germline-derived CDR1 and CDR2 are LNHNV and YYDKDF (reference sequence). The CDR3 covers 17 residues. Trimming removed 0 bases from V and 2 bases from J, with 16 bases in between. On this clonotype itself: Its antigen remains unknown.

Unique molecular identifiers featured in each of the TCR beta cDNA libraries. TCRdb itself ran the PCR reads through MiXCR, one entry per CDR3 protein. The sample lists 750,000 to 950,000 distinct CDR3 sequences, roughly half occurring once. This receptor was taken from a girl aged 10 to 17 with multiple sclerosis. J is TRBJ1-2 and V is TRBV15, with D maybe TRBD1 (5 bases). The specimen was blood. CDR3 region: CATSRDDGQGSNYGYTF. Written as DNA, the CDR3 is TGTGCCACCAGCAGAGATGACGGTCAGGGATCGAACTATGGCTACACCTTC.